The sample holds many counts of the clone carrying this T cell receptor beta chain. What it binds is not known. The data originate from a study of T cells in Graves' hyperthyroidism and ophthalmopathy. Findings and limits, study-wide: A 13 V-J signature model discriminated ophthalmopathy versus stable hyperthyroidism. It was a median around 6 months before onset that the model predicted ophthalmopathy.

Amplified TCR beta CDR3 regions derived from RNA transcripts. The HTBI primer set served for first-round RT-PCR of the TCR CDR3. TCRdb ran MiXCR on the multiplex PCR reads and lists one entry per CDR3 protein. The table lists 550,000 to 700,000 distinct CDR3 sequences, around 15% of them singletons. V was shortened by 5 bases and J by 6 bases, with 19 bases between the two germline ends. The CDR3 is 16 residues long. The sample consisted of blood. This receptor was obtained from a woman aged 40-49 years with Graves' ophthalmopathy. The V gene is TRBV12-3 or TRBV12-4, the J gene TRBJ2-2, with D possibly being TRBD1 or TRBD2 (5 bases each). As DNA, the CDR3 is TGTGCCAGCAGTCTCGTACCGGGACCCGTACCCGGGGAGCTGTTTTTT. This codes for CASSLVPGPVPGELFF.